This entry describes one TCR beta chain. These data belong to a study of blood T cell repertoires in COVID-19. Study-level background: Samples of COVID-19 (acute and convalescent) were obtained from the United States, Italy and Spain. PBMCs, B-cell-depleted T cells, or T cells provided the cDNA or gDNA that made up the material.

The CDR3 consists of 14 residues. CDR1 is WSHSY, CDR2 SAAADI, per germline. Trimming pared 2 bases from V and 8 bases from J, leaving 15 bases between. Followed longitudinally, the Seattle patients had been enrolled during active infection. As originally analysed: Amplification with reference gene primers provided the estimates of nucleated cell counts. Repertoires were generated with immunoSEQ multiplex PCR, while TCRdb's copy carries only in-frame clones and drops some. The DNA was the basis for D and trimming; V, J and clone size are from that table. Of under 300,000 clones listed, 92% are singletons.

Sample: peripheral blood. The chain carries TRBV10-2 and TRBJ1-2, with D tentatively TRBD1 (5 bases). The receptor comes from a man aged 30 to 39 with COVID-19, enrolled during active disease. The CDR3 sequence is CASSEGSPGGGYTF. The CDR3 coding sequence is TGCGCCAGCAGTGAGGGCAGCCCCGGGGGGGGCTACACCTTC.